This TCR beta chain was found in a study of T-cell memory formation after mild COVID-19 (dated by TCRdb to the early 2020s). Looking at the study overall: Most TCR sequence clusters were specific to one of the two donors. T-cell clones expanding and contracting after mild COVID-19 in a couple of donors were tracked by longitudinal TCRalpha and TCRbeta repertoire sequencing. Two young, previously healthy adult volunteers, one female and one male, were included in the cohort. Results and caveats for the whole study, not just this receptor: SARS-CoV-2 specificity of the second-wave clones peaking on day 37 was not confirmed. Some responding clones were detected in pre-infection memory, which suggested that pre-existing cross-reactive memory T cells had joined the SARS-CoV-2 response. Only a couple of mild cases were covered by the study, and larger cohorts that include severe cases with pre-infection samples were considered necessary. Balanced CD4/CD8 phenotypes were observed for clones contracting from day 15 to 85, whereas a bias towards CD4+ was observed for a second wave of clones expanding from day 15 to 37. Contracting CD4+ clones were found mainly in CM and EM memory subsets, while CD8+ clones were enriched in EMRA.

Sequencing was performed on an Illumina NovaSeq 6000. Using 5'RACE with constant-segment primers, TCRalpha and TCRbeta cDNA libraries were constructed, with sample barcodes and unique molecular identifiers added in the process. RNA was extracted from every sample with Trizol reagent. The libraries were amplified in two PCR steps, and the second step added a second sample barcode and Illumina TruSeq adapters. The libraries were sequenced on an Illumina NovaSeq using 2 x 150 bp paired-end reads. In the original analysis: Reads were demultiplexed and collapsed into UMI-guided consensus sequences with migec v1.2.7. Using mixcr v2.1.11, UMI consensuses were aligned to TRA and TRB V and J templates and then assembled into clonotypes. A clonotype was counted as expanded or contracted only if both edgeR and NoisET called the change significant, with noise models trained on biological replicates. For edgeR calls, the thresholds were a false discovery rate-adjusted p below 0.01 and a log2 fold-change of 1. PCA with hierarchical clustering of max-normalized trajectories of the 1000 most abundant clonotypes was used as exploratory dynamics analysis. Separately sequenced CD4+ and CD8+ repertoires were used to assign a CD4 or CD8 phenotype to each responding clone. TCRdb handled the public reads itself, with Q25 trimming in fastp and clone calling in MiXCR, and kept productive beta chains. Rows with one shared CDR3 protein collapse into an entry with the most common genes and DNA. These V and J calls originate from TCRdb's pipeline instead of the authors' own analysis. Counted in this sample were approximately 500,000 distinct CDR3 sequences; about 23% of them appeared once. Around 13% of the sample rests with the top ten.

Ficoll-Paque density gradient centrifugation was the method used to isolate PBMCs. V and J lose 6 bases and 0 bases, and a span of 18 bases separates them. From the cysteine through the phenylalanine, the CDR3 covers 15 amino acids. Just CDR3 DNA is preserved here, 45 bases in frame from base 1. As encoded in the germline V gene (reference sequence), CDR1 is DFQATT while CDR2 is SNEGSKA. As to this clonotype: Its antigen specificity is not known. Base qualities were left out, and no much larger clone turns up one base away.

Sequenced sample: PBMCs or a T cell subset sorted from them (not recorded which). The chain is assembled from TRBV20-1 and TRBJ2-7; no confident D gene assignment can be made. The sequence came from an adult woman who had mild COVID-19 (a few samples of this study predate the infection). The sample titles of this study are shuffled in the database, so cell type and time point are left out; the donor was told from shared clones. The sequenced DNA is TGCAGTGCCCCAAGTTGGGCCAGCCTCTCCTACGAGCAGTACTTC. It codes for CSAPSWASLSYEQYF.